The text below deals with one TCR beta chain. This sample is drawn from a study of response to subunit inactivated influenza vaccine. Each CDR3 protein gets one entry after TCRdb re-called the RT-PCR reads with MiXCR. Of 550,000 to 600,000 distinct CDR3 sequences in the sample, over 9.5% were seen once. The germline CDR1 and CDR2 sequences are KGHDR and SFDVKD. This CDR3 spans 17 amino acids. V shed 4 bases and J 3 bases; nucleotides not matched to a gene: 10. Material: PBMCs from blood, obtained on the day of vaccination. The rearrangement links TRBV24-1 to TRBJ2-1, with 8 bases aligning to TRBD2. The receptor was isolated from a middle-aged man who received an inactivated influenza vaccine. This CDR3 is CATSDMGPSGSYNEQFF. As DNA, the CDR3 is TGTGCCACCAGTGACATGGGACCGAGCGGGAGCTACAATGAGCAGTTCTTC.